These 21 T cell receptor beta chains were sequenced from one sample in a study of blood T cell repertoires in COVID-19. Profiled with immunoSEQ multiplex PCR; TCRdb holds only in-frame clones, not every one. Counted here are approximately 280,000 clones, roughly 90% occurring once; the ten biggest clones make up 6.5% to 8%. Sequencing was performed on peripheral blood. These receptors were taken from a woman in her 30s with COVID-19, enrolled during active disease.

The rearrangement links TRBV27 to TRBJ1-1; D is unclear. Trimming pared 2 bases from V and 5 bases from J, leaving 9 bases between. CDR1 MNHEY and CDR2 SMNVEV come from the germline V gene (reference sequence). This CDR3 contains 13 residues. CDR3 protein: CASSLGLVTEAFF. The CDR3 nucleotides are TGTGCCAGCAGTTTAGGGCTGGTGACTGAAGCTTTCTTT.

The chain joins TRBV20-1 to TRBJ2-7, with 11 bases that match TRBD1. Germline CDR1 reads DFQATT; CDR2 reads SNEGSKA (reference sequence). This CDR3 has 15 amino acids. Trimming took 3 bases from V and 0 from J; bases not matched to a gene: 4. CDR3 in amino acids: CSASQGQGASYEQYF. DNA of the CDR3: TGCAGTGCTAGTCAAGGACAGGGGGCCTCCTACGAGCAGTACTTC.

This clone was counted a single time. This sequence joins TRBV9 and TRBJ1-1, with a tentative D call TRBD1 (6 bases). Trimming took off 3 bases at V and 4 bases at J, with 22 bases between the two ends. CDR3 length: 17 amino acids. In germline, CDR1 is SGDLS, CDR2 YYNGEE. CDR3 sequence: CASSGDRPGGRSTEAFF. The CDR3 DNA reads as TGTGCCAGCAGCGGTGACAGGCCGGGGGGTCGAAGCACTGAAGCTTTCTTT.

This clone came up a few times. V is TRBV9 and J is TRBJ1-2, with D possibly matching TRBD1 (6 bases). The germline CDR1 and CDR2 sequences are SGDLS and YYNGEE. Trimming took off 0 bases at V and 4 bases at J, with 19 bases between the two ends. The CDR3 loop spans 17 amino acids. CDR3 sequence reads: CASSVARGARTFYGYTF. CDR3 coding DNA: TGTGCCAGCAGCGTAGCCCGGGGGGCGCGGACTTTCTATGGCTACACCTTC.

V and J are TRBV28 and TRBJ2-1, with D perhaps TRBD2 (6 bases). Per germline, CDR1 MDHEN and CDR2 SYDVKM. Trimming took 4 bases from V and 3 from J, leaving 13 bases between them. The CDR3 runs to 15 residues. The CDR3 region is CASSSWEEIYNEQFF. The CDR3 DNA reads TGTGCCAGCAGTTCGTGGGAGGAGATCTACAATGAGCAGTTCTTC.

DNA for the CDR3: TGTGCCAGTAGTATGGCCGGGACTAGAGATGAGCAGTTCTTC. Residues: CASSMAGTRDEQFF. This chain uses TRBV19 with TRBJ2-1; 8 bases match TRBD2. After removal of 3 bases from V and 8 bases from J, the junction contained 6 bases not matched to a gene. The CDR3 runs to 14 residues. Germline CDR1 LNHDA, CDR2 SQIVND (reference sequence).

Here the CDR3 reads CASSRFGRGIMVAGNTIYF. In DNA form, the CDR3 reads TGTGCCAGCAGCCGCTTCGGCAGGGGGATAATGGTAGCTGGAAACACCATATATTTT. The V call is TRBV4-2, the J call TRBJ1-3; 7 bases are shared with TRBD1. This CDR3 comprises 19 residues. The junction had 17 bases not matched to a gene; V was cut back by 4 bases and J by 2 bases. Germline CDR1 LGHNA, CDR2 YNFKEQ.

CDR3 region: CASSLWTVPYEQYF. CDR3 DNA: TGTGCCAGCAGTTTATGGACTGTTCCCTACGAGCAGTACTTC. The chain joins TRBV28 to TRBJ2-7; D is uncertain. CDR3 size: 14 residues. Trimming left V 0 bases short and J 2 bases short, with 8 bases between. CDR1 is MDHEN, CDR2 SYDVKM, per germline.

DNA of the CDR3: TGCGCCAGCAGCGGTACAGGGGGCGTTTTTGCGGGGGAGCTGTTTTTT. Amino acids: CASSGTGGVFAGELFF. V is TRBV5-1 and J is TRBJ2-2; 9 bases fit TRBD1. Germline V gives CDR1 SGHRS, CDR2 YFSETQ. There are 16 residues in the CDR3. The ends lost 4 bases at V and 8 bases at J; junction bases unmatched: 12.

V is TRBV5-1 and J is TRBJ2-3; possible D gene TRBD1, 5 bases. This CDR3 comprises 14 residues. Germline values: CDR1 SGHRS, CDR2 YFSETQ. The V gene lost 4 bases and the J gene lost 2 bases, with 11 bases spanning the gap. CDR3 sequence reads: CASSVTGHTDTQYF. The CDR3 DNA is TGCGCCAGCAGCGTCACAGGTCACACAGATACGCAGTATTTT.

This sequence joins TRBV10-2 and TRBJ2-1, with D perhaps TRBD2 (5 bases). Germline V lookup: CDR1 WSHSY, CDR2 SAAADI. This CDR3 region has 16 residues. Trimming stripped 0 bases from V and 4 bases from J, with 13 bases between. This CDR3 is CASSESASPLYNEQFF. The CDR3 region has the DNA TGCGCCAGCAGTGAGTCAGCTAGCCCCCTTTACAATGAGCAGTTCTTC.

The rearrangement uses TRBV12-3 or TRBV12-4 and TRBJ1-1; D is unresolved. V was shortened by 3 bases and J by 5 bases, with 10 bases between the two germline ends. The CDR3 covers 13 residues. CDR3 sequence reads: CASSFEVWTEAFF. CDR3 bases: TGTGCCAGCAGTTTTGAGGTTTGGACTGAAGCTTTCTTT.

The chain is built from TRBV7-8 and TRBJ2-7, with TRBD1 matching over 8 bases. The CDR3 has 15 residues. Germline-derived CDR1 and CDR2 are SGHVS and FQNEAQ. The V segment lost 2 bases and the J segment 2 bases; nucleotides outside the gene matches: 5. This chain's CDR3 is CASSLNTGGPYEQYF. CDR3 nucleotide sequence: TGTGCCAGCAGCTTAAACACAGGGGGACCCTACGAGCAGTACTTC.

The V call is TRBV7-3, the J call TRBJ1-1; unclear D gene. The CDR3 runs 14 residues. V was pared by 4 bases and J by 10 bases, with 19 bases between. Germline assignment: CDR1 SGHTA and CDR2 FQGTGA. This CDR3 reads CASSSAGDAGSAFF. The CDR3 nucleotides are TGTGCCAGCAGCTCAGCCGGGGATGCAGGTTCAGCTTTCTTT.

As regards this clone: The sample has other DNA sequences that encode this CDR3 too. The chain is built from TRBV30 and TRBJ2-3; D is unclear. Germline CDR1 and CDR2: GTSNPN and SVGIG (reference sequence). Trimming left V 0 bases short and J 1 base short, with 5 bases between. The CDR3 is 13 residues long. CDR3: CAWSVTGTDTQYF. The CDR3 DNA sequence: TGTGCCTGGAGTGTTACAGGCACAGATACGCAGTATTTT.

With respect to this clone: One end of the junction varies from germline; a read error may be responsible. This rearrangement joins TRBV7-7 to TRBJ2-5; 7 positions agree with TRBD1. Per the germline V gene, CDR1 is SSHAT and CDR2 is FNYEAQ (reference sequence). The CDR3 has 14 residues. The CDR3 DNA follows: TGTGCTAGCAGCCTAGGGACAGACCAAGAGACCCAGTACTTC. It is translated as CASSLGTDQETQYF.

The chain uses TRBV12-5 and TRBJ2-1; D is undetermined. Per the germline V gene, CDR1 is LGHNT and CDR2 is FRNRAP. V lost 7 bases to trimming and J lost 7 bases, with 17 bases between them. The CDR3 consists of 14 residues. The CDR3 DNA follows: TGTGCTAGTGCCCAAACGTGGGCCAGGAATGAGCAGTTCTTC. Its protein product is CASAQTWARNEQFF.

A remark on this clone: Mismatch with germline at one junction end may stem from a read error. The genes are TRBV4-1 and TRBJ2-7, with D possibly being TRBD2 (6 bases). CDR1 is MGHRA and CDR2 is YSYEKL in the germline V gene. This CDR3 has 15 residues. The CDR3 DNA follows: TGCGCCAGCAGCAAAGAGCCAGCGGAGGGCTACGAGCAGTACTTC. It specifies CASSKEPAEGYEQYF.

The CDR3 region is CASSYWGRPTTEQYF. CDR3 nucleotides: TGTGCCAGCAGTTACTGGGGGAGGCCCACAACCGAGCAGTACTTC. J is TRBJ2-7 and V is TRBV6-5, with a weak D call TRBD2 (6 bases). Germline-derived CDR1 and CDR2 are MNHEY and SVGAGI. Trimming left V 1 base short and J 6 bases short, with 16 bases between. This CDR3 has 15 amino acids.

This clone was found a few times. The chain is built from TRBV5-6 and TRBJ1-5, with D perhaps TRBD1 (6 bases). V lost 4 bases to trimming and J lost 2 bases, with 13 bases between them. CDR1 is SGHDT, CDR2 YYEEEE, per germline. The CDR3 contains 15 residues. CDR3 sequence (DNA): TGTGCCAGCAGCCCAGCAGGGGCGGGCAATCAGCCCCAGCATTTT. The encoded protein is CASSPAGAGNQPQHF.

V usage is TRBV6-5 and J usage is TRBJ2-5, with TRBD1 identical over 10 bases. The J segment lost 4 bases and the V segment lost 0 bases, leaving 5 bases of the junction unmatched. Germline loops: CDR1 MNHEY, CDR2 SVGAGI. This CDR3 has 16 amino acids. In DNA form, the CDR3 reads TGTGCCAGCAGTTACTCGAGGACAGGGGGGGGAGAGACCCAGTACTTC. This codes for CASSYSRTGGGETQYF.